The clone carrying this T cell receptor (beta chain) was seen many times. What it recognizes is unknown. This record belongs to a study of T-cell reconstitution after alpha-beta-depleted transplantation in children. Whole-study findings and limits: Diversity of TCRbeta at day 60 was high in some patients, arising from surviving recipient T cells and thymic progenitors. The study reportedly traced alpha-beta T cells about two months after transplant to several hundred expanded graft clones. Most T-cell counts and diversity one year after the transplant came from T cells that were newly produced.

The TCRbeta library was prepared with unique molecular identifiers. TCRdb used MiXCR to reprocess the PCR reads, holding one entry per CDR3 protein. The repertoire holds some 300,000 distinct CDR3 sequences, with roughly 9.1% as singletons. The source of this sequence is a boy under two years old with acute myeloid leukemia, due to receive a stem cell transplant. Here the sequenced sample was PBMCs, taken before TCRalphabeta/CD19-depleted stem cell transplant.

CDR3 sequence reads: CASSATNTGELFF. The CDR3 DNA is TGCGCCAGCAGCGCAACTAACACCGGGGAGCTGTTTTTT. J is TRBJ2-2 and V is TRBV5-1; D is unresolved. The CDR3 is made up of 13 amino acids. Germline CDR1 and CDR2: SGHRS and YFSETQ. V was clipped by 4 bases and J by 2 bases, with 6 bases between them.